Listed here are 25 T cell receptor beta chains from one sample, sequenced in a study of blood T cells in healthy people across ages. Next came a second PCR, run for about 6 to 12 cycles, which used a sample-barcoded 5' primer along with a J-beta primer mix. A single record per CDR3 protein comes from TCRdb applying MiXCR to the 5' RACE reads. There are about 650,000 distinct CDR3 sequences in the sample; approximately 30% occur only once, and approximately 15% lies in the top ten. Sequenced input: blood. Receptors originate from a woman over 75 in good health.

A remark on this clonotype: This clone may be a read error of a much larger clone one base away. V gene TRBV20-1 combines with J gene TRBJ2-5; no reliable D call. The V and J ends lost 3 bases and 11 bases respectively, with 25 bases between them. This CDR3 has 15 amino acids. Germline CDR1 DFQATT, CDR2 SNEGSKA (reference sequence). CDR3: CSASRQAPTYNEQYF. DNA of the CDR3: TGCAGTGCTAGTCGCCAGGCCCCGACCTACAATGAGCAGTACTTC.

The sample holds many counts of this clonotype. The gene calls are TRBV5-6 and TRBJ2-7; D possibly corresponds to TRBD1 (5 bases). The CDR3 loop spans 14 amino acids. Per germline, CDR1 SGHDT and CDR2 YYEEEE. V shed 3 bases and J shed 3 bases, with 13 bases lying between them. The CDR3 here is CASSSPGYIYEQYF. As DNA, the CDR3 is TGTGCCAGCAGCTCCCCAGGGTATATCTACGAGCAGTACTTC.

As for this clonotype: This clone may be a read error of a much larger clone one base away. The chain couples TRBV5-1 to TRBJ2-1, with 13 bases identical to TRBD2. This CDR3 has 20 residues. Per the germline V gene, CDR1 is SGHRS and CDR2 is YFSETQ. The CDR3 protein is CPSVSPTSGGAGGSYNEQFF. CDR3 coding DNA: TGCCCCAGCGTATCTCCTACTAGCGGGGGGGCCGGAGGCTCCTACAATGAGCAGTTCTTC.

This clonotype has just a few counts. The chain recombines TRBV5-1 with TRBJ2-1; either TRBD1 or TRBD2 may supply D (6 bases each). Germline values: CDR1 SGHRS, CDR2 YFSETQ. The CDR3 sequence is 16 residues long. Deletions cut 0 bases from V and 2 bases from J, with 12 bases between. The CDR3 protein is CASSLVGGVPYNEQFF. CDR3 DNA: TGCGCCAGCAGCTTGGTGGGGGGCGTCCCCTACAATGAGCAGTTCTTC.

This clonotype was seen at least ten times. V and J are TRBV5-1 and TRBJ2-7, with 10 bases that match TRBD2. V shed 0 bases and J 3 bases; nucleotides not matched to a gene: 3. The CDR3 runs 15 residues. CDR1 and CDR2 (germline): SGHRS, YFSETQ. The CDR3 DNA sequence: TGCGCCAGCAGCTTGGCCAGCGGGGGGGTCTACGAGCAGTACTTC. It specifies CASSLASGGVYEQYF.

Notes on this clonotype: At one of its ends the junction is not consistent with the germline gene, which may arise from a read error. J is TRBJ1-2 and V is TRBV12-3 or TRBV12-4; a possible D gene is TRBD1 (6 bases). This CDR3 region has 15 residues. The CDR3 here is CASSPGSVQGYDYTF. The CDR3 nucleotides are TGTGCCAGCAGTCCCGGATCGGTGCAGGGGTATGACTACACCTTC.

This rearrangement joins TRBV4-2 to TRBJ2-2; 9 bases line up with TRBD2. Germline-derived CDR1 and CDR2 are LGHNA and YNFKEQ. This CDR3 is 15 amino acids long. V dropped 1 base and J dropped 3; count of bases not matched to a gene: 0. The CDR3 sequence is CASSQVAGDTGELFF. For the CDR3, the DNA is TGTGCCAGCAGCCAAGTAGCGGGGGACACCGGGGAGCTGTTTTTT.

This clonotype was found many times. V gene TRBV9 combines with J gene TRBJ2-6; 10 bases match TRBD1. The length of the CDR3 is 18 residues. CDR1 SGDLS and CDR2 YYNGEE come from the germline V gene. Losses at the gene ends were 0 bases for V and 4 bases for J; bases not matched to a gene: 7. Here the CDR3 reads CASSVGTGGRLGANVLTF. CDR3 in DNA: TGTGCCAGCAGCGTAGGGACAGGGGGACGTTTAGGGGCCAACGTCCTGACTTTC.

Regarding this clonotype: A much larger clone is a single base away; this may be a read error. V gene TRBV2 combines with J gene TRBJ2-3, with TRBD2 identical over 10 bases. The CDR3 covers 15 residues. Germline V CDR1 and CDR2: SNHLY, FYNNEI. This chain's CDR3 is CAGRNSGGNTDTQYF. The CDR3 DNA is TGTGCCGGCAGGAATAGCGGGGGGAACACAGATACGCAGTATTTT.

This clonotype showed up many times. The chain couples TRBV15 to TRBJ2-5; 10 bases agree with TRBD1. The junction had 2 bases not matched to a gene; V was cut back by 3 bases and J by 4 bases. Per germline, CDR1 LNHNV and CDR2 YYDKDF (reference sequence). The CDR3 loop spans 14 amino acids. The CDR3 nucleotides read TGTGCCACCAGCAGCGACAGGGGGCCAGAGACCCAGTACTTC. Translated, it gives CATSSDRGPETQYF.

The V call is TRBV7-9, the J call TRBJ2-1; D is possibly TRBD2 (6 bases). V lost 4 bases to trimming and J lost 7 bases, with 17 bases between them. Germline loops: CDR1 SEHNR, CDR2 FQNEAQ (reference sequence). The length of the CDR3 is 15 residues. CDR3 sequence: CASSSKQGGGNEQFF. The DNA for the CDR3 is TGTGCCAGCAGCTCCAAGCAAGGTGGAGGGAATGAGCAGTTCTTC.

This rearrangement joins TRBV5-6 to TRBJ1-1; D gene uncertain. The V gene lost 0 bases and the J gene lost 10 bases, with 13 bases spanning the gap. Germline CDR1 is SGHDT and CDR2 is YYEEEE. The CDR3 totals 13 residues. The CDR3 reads CASSLEGSNGAFF. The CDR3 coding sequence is TGTGCCAGCAGCTTGGAAGGCTCAAACGGAGCTTTCTTT.

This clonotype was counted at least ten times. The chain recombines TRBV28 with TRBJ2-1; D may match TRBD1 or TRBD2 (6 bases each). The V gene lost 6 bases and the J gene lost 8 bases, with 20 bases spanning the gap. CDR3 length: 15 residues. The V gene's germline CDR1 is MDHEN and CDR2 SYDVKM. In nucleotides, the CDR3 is TGTGCCAGCAGGCCTCCTAGAGGGGGGCTCCATGAGCAGTTCTTC. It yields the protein CASRPPRGGLHEQFF.

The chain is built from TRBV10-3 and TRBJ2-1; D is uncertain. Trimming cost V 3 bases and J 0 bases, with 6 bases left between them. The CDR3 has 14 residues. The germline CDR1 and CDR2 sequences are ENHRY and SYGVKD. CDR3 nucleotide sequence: TGTGCCATCAGTGACACCAGCTCCTACAATGAGCAGTTCTTC. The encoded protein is CAISDTSSYNEQFF.

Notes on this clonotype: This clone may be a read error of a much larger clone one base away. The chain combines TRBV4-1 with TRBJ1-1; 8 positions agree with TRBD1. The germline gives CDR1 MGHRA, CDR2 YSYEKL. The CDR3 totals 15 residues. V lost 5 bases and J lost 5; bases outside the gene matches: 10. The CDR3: CASSDDRGLQTEAFF. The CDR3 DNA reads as TGCGCCAGCAGCGACGACAGGGGTTTGCAGACTGAAGCTTTCTTT.

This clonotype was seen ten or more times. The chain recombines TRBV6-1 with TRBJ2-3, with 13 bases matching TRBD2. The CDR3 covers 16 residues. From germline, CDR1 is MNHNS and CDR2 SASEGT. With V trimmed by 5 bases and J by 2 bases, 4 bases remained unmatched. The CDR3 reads CASSRTSGGVTDTQYF. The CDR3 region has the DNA TGTGCCAGCAGTCGTACTAGCGGGGGGGTCACAGATACGCAGTATTTT.

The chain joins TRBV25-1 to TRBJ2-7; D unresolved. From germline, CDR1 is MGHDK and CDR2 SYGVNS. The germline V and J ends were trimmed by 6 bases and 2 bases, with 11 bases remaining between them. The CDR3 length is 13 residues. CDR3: CASRVGYTYEQYF. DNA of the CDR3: TGTGCCAGCAGAGTCGGATACACCTACGAGCAGTACTTC.

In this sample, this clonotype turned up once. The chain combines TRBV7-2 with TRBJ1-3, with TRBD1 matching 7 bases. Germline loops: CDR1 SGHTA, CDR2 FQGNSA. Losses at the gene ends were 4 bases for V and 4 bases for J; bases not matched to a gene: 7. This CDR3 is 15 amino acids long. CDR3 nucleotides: TGTGCCAGCAGCTCCGCAGGGGGGGGAGGAAACACCATATATTTT. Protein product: CASSSAGGGGNTIYF.

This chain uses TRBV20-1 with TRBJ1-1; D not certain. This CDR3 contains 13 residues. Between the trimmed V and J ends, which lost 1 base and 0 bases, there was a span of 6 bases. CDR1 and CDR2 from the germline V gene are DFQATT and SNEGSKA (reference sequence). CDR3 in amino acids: CSARGHLNTEAFF. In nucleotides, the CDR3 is TGCAGTGCTAGAGGGCACCTGAACACTGAAGCTTTCTTT.

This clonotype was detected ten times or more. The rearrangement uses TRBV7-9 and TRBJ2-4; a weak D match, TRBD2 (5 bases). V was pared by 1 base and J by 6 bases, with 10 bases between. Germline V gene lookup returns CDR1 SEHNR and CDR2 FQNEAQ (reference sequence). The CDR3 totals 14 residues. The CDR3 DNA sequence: TGTGCCAGCAGCTTAGGTCGAGGGCCAAACATTCAGTACTTC. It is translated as CASSLGRGPNIQYF. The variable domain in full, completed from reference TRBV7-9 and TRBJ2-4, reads DTGVSQNPRHKITKRGQNVTFRCDPISEHNRLYWYRQTLGQGPEFLTYFQNEAQLEKSRLLSDRFSAERPKGSFSTLEIQRTEQGDSAMYLCASSLGRGPNIQYFGAGTRLSVL.

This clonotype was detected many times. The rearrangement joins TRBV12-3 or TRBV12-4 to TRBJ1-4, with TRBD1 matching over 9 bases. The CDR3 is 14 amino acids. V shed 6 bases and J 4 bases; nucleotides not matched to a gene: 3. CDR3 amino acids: CASSPTGGNEKLFF. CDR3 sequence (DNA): TGTGCCAGCAGCCCGACAGGGGGTAATGAAAAACTGTTTTTT.

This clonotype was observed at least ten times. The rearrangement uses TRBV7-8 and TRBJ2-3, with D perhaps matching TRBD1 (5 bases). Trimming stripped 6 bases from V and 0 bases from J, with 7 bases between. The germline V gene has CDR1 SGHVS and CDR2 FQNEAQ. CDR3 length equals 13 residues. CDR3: CASRWGSTDTQYF. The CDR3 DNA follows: TGTGCCAGCAGGTGGGGCAGCACAGATACGCAGTATTTT.

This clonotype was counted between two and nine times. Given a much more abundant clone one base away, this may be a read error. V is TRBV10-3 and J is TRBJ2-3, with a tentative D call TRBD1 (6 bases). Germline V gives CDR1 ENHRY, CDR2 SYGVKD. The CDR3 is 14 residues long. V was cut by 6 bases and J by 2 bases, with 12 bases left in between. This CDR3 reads CAIRVGQNTDTQYF. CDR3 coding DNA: TGTGCCATCAGGGTAGGACAGAACACAGATACGCAGTATTTT.

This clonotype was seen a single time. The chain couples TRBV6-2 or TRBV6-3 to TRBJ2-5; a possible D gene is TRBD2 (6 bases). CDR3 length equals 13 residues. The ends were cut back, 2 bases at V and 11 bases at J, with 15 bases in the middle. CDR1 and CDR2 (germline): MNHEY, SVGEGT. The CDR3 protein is CASSYTREDEQYF. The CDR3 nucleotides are TGTGCCAGCAGTTACACCAGGGAGGATGAGCAGTACTTC.

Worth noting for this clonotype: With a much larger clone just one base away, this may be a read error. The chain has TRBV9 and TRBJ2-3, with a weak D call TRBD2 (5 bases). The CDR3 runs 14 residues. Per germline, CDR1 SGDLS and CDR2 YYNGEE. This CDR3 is CAGSVGSLRATQYF. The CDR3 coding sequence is TGTGCCGGCAGCGTAGGCTCTTTGCGGGCTACGCAGTATTTT.